This TCR beta chain originates from a study of cytomegalovirus exposure and HLA in healthy donors. In regard to this clone: Its antigen is still unknown.

The CDR3 spans 14 residues. Trimming shortened V by 7 bases and J by 1 base, and 13 bases separated the two germline ends. The V gene's germline CDR1 is MNHNS and CDR2 SASEGT. Points from the study as a whole: Most TCR sequences were uncommon, yet certain public TCRs appeared in many donors. Published work reported that the classifier diagnosed cytomegalovirus status with high specificity and sensitivity.

Here immunoSEQ multiplex PCR was the method, and the copy in TCRdb shows in-frame clones only, minus some. The repertoire holds around 140,000 clones, with about 88% as singletons. Donors came from a validation cohort of over a hundred subjects, distinct from the first 666-subject cohort. J is TRBJ1-1 and V is TRBV6-1, with D maybe TRBD1 (6 bases). Sequences were obtained from PBMCs. The receptor was isolated from a woman aged 18-29 years in good health and CMV-seronegative. The CDR3 loop reads CASNIRGQNTEAFF. As DNA, the CDR3 is TGTGCCAGCAATATAAGGGGACAGAACACTGAAGCTTTCTTT.